The clone carrying this T cell receptor (beta chain) was detected only once. Its antigen is undetermined. The data derive from a study of graft-versus-host responses after intestinal transplantation. Across the whole study: Anti-thymocyte globulin induction preceded two to four years of tacrolimus and steroid maintenance in all recipients.

This CDR3 has 13 residues. Looked up from germline, CDR1 is SEHNR and CDR2 is FQNEAQ (reference sequence). Only in-frame clones appear in the TCRdb table, and some are missing; sequencing was by immunoSEQ multiplex PCR. The sample has tens of thousands of clones; roughly 91% are singletons. General study results and limits: GvH clones were found in recipient marrow; some appeared first in ileum or blood. High graft-versus-host to host-versus-graft clonal ratios were found in allografts of patients who had graft-donor T cell macrochimerism. Early post-transplant HvG declines tracked with peak circulating GvH clone levels.

The specimen was unstimulated CD8+ T cells sorted from spleen or lymph node cells, collected before intestinal transplant. The TCR was taken from a human donor who received an intestinal transplant. The rearrangement links TRBV7-9 to TRBJ2-1; a possible D gene is TRBD1 (5 bases). The CDR3 sequence: CGTRRGSYNEQFF. CDR3 nucleotide sequence: TGTGGCACGCGTAGGGGCTCCTACAATGAGCAGTTCTTC.